This T cell receptor (beta chain) came from a study of CD8 T cells in Susac syndrome. Random hexamers were used to reverse transcribe an amount of about 0.45 to 1 ug RNA. By means of immunoSEQ multiplex PCR, TCR beta CDR3 spanning 54 Vbeta and 13 Jbeta underwent amplification. One entry per CDR3 protein, called by TCRdb with MiXCR from the immunoSEQ multiplex PCR reads. In the table there are 300,000 to 350,000 distinct CDR3 sequences, 92% of which are singletons. Germline CDR1 is MNHNS and CDR2 is SASEGT. V lost 3 bases, J lost 6 bases, and 6 bases stayed unmatched. This CDR3 comprises 15 residues. Sequencing of TCR beta was undertaken in CD8+ and CD4+ T cells derived from blood. Included as multiple sclerosis controls were treatment-naive patients who had stable or active relapsing-remitting disease. Bulk CD8+ and CD4+ cells came from magnetic negative isolation; CD8+ TEMRA by FACS.

The chain carries TRBV6-1 and TRBJ2-3; 10 bases line up with TRBD2. The specimen sequenced was CD4+ T cells from PBMCs. The source of this sequence is a human donor with multiple sclerosis. CDR3 in amino acids: CASSEERGGLDTQYF. CDR3 sequence (DNA): TGTGCCAGCAGTGAGGAGCGGGGGGGCTTGGATACGCAGTATTTT.